A single sample is the source of the 18 T cell receptor beta chains below, sequenced in a study of blood T cells in healthy people across ages. The second PCR ran about 6 to 12 cycles with a sample-barcoded 5' primer and J-beta primers. TCRdb itself ran the 5' RACE reads through MiXCR, one entry per CDR3 protein. The table records more than 900,000 distinct CDR3 sequences, 20% to 25% of them present only once. These records were also assigned to another study, of T cells of mothers and their children.

Sequencing input: blood. Source of these receptors: a girl aged 2 to 10 in good health.

The chain carries TRBV29-1 and TRBJ2-6, with D unclear. Trimming took off 3 bases at V and 0 bases at J, with 3 bases between the two ends. This CDR3 spans 13 amino acids. Germline values: CDR1 SQVTM, CDR2 ANQGSEA. CDR3: CSVDDSGANVLTF. The CDR3 DNA reads as TGCAGCGTTGATGACTCTGGGGCCAACGTCCTGACTTTC.

This rearrangement joins TRBV7-9 to TRBJ2-5; D remains unclear. Germline V gene sequence: CDR1 SEHNR, CDR2 FQNEAQ (reference sequence). The V end lost 6 bases, the J end lost 3 bases, and 11 bases lay between the germline ends. CDR3 length: 13 amino acids. Written as DNA, the CDR3 is TGTGCCAGCAGGGGCCCCCTGAAAGAGACCCAGTACTTC. It encodes CASRGPLKETQYF.

This rearrangement joins TRBV3-1 to TRBJ2-1; 10 bases line up with TRBD2. Germline V gene data show CDR1 as LGHDT and CDR2 as YNNKEL (reference sequence). V gave up 0 bases and J gave up 11 bases; unmatched junction bases: 7. The CDR3 is 15 amino acids. CDR3: CASSQDLASGGQQFF. The CDR3 DNA reads as TGTGCCAGCAGCCAAGATCTGGCTAGCGGGGGCCAGCAGTTCTTC.

Here the CDR3 reads CASSATPGQRIDGYTF. The CDR3 DNA reads as TGTGCCAGCAGCGCCACGCCGGGACAGAGGATCGATGGCTACACCTTC. The V gene is TRBV9, the J gene TRBJ1-2; 7 bases line up with TRBD1. The CDR3 covers 16 residues. The junction had 14 bases not matched to a gene; V was cut back by 3 bases and J by 6 bases. Germline V gene lookup returns CDR1 SGDLS and CDR2 YYNGEE.

This clonotype was seen more than once but under ten times. V usage is TRBV2 and J usage is TRBJ2-5; D is possibly TRBD1 (5 bases). Trimming removed 4 bases from V and 0 bases from J, with 12 bases in between. CDR1 is SNHLY and CDR2 is FYNNEI in the germline V gene. The CDR3 loop spans 15 amino acids. The CDR3 DNA follows: TGTGCCAGCAGTGTATTACAGGAGTACCAAGAGACCCAGTACTTC. Translated: CASSVLQEYQETQYF.

Here the CDR3 DNA reads TGTGCCAGCAGTGGCCAGGACCCCTACGAGCAGTACTTC. This sequence encodes CASSGQDPYEQYF. V and J are TRBV7-9 and TRBJ2-7; D gene unclear. Trimming took 6 bases from V and 2 from J, leaving 11 bases between them. Germline V gene lookup returns CDR1 SEHNR and CDR2 FQNEAQ (reference sequence). The CDR3 loop spans 13 amino acids. The complete variable domain, with remaining parts taken from reference TRBV7-9 and TRBJ2-7, reads DTGVSQNPRHKITKRGQNVTFRCDPISEHNRLYWYRQTLGQGPEFLTYFQNEAQLEKSRLLSDRFSAERPKGSFSTLEIQRTEQGDSAMYLCASSGQDPYEQYFGPGTRLTVT.

The chain is built from TRBV6-6 and TRBJ2-3; D gene uncertain. The length of the CDR3 is 12 residues. Germline assignment: CDR1 MNHNY and CDR2 SVGAGI (reference sequence). Between the trimmed V and J ends, which lost 1 base and 6 bases, there was a span of 5 bases. CDR3 in DNA: TGTGCCAGCAGTTACTTAAGTGATACGCAGTATTTT. It is translated as CASSYLSDTQYF.

J is TRBJ1-4 and V is TRBV4-3, with D unresolved. The V gene's germline CDR1 is LGHNA and CDR2 YSLEER. This CDR3 spans 15 amino acids. Trimming took off 1 base at V and 6 bases at J, with 12 bases between the two ends. The CDR3 nucleotides read TGCGCCAGCAGCCAAGTGGCGTCATGGGATGAAAAACTGTTTTTT. Its protein is CASSQVASWDEKLFF.

The rearrangement links TRBV7-9 to TRBJ2-5; D call uncertain. The J call could be wrong; TRBJ2-7 is a better fit for the DNA end. Germline-derived CDR1 and CDR2 are SEHNR and FQNEAQ (reference sequence). The CDR3 consists of 13 residues. CDR3 in DNA: TGTGCCAGCAGCTTCGATGAAGTTAACGAGCAGTACTTC. Amino acids: CASSFDEVNEQYF.

V gene TRBV7-6 combines with J gene TRBJ2-7; TRBD2 agrees at 7 bases. Losses at the gene ends were 4 bases for V and 3 bases for J; bases not matched to a gene: 3. The CDR3 is made up of 13 amino acids. Germline V CDR1 and CDR2: SGHVS, FNYEAQ. The CDR3: CASSWGLNYEQYF. CDR3 in DNA: TGTGCCAGCAGCTGGGGACTAAACTACGAGCAGTACTTC.

This clonotype appeared a few times. CDR3 coding DNA: TGTGCCAGCAGCGTAGCGGGCAGCTCAAACACTGAAGCTTTCTTT. Amino acid sequence: CASSVAGSSNTEAFF. The chain couples TRBV9 to TRBJ1-1; D remains unclear. V lost 0 bases and J 2 bases, leaving 11 bases between the germline ends. Germline V lookup: CDR1 SGDLS, CDR2 YYNGEE. The CDR3 is 15 residues long.

This clonotype has just a few counts. The chain has TRBV3-1 and TRBJ2-5; no firm D call. The DNA end favors TRBJ2-1, so the J call may be wrong. This CDR3 region has 13 residues. Per the germline V gene, CDR1 is LGHDT and CDR2 is YNNKEL (reference sequence). The CDR3, as DNA: TGTGCCAGCAGCCAAGCCCGGTCCAATGAGCAGTTCTTC. This translates into CASSQARSNEQFF.

This clonotype turned up a few times. The V gene is TRBV7-9, the J gene TRBJ1-4; the D is unclear. CDR3 length equals 13 residues. The germline V and J ends were trimmed by 7 bases and 7 bases, with 13 bases remaining between them. Germline CDR1 SEHNR, CDR2 FQNEAQ (reference sequence). In DNA, the CDR3 is TGTGCCAGCAAGTTAGATCGGGGTGAAAAACTGTTTTTT. The encoded protein is CASKLDRGEKLFF. Looking up the rest from reference TRBV7-9 and TRBJ1-4 gives the full variable domain: DTGVSQNPRHKITKRGQNVTFRCDPISEHNRLYWYRQTLGQGPEFLTYFQNEAQLEKSRLLSDRFSAERPKGSFSTLEIQRTEQGDSAMYLCASKLDRGEKLFFGSGTQLSVL.

There are a few counts of this clonotype. The rearrangement uses TRBV29-1 and TRBJ1-5, with 8 bases matching TRBD1. The CDR3 runs 17 residues. Germline CDR1 SQVTM, CDR2 ANQGSEA. V lost 4 bases and J lost 4; bases outside the gene matches: 15. The CDR3 reads CSVVVGQASRGNQPQHF. The CDR3 DNA follows: TGCAGCGTTGTTGTGGGACAGGCGTCGCGGGGAAATCAGCCCCAGCATTTT.

This clonotype was found many times. This sequence joins TRBV7-9 and TRBJ2-7, with 7 bases matching TRBD1. This CDR3 is 15 amino acids long. V was clipped by 1 base and J by 5 bases; unmatched bases: 8. Germline CDR1 is SEHNR and CDR2 is FQNEAQ (reference sequence). The DNA for the CDR3 is TGTGCCAGCAGCTTAGGGCACTCTACAGGGGACGAGCAGTACTTC. Translating gives CASSLGHSTGDEQYF.

The chain combines TRBV7-2 with TRBJ1-4; 10 bases are a match to TRBD1. The CDR3 covers 16 residues. V gave up 2 bases and J gave up 8 bases; unmatched junction bases: 8. Germline loops: CDR1 SGHTA, CDR2 FQGNSA. The CDR3 region is CASSLPRQGAQEKLFF. In DNA, the CDR3 is TGTGCCAGCAGCTTACCTAGACAGGGGGCGCAGGAAAAACTGTTTTTT.

This chain joins TRBV5-1 and TRBJ2-3; D could derive from TRBD1 or TRBD2 (5 bases each). Germline CDR1 and CDR2: SGHRS and YFSETQ. V lost 3 bases to trimming and J lost 5 bases, with 10 bases between them. The CDR3 runs to 13 residues. The CDR3 nucleotides are TGCGCCAGCAGCTGGGACGTAGGAGATACGCAGTATTTT. Encoded protein: CASSWDVGDTQYF.

This sequence joins TRBV15 and TRBJ2-7; 8 bases map to TRBD2. Unmatched junction bases numbered 1, after V lost 0 bases and J lost 0 bases. CDR1 is LNHNV and CDR2 is YYDKDF in the germline V gene (reference sequence). CDR3 length: 15 amino acids. The CDR3 protein is CATSRDSGSSYEQYF. The CDR3 DNA reads as TGTGCCACCAGCAGAGACAGCGGGAGCTCCTACGAGCAGTACTTC. The full variable domain, its missing parts supplied by reference TRBV15 and TRBJ2-7, is DAMVIQNPRYQVTQFGKPVTLSCSQTLNHNVMYWYQQKSSQAPKLLFHYYDKDFNNEADTPDNFQSRRPNTSFCFLDIRSPGLGDTAMYLCATSRDSGSSYEQYFGPGTRLTVT.